This T cell receptor beta chain was recovered during a study of blood T cell repertoires in COVID-19. Overall study: Italy, Spain and the United States were the sources of the convalescent and acute COVID-19 samples. The cDNA or gDNA used as material had been derived from T cells, B-cell-depleted T cells, or PBMCs.

Original handling: The assay estimated nucleated cells by amplifying reference gene primers. The method was immunoSEQ multiplex PCR; TCRdb's version includes in-frame clones alone and lacks a portion of them. V and J calls and clone size are copied from that table; D and trimming were computed from the DNA. Of 150,000 to 200,000 clones listed, around 74% were seen once; the top ten hold around 3%. The clonotype comes from a man aged 65 to 85 with acute or convalescent COVID-19. Sequenced material: peripheral blood.

CDR3 in DNA: TGTGCCAGCAGTTCTCGGACAGTTACAGATACGCAGTATTTT. It translates to CASSSRTVTDTQYF. The rearrangement joins TRBV6-5 to TRBJ2-3; D is perhaps TRBD1 (6 bases). Germline CDR1 is MNHEY and CDR2 is SVGAGI. This CDR3 is built from 14 residues. The V and J ends lost 4 bases and 3 bases respectively, with 11 bases between them.